These T cell receptor beta chains were read from a single sample in a study of beta chain features in type 1 diabetes. The repertoire was sequenced with immunoSEQ multiplex PCR; TCRdb's copy has only in-frame clones and lacks some. The repertoire has hundreds of thousands of clones, 15% to 20% of them found once; the top ten carry about 0.02%. The sample consisted of naive CD4+ T cells from blood. The source is a young woman in good health. The CDR3 runs from the conserved cysteine through the conserved F or W. A D gene is named only where the DNA matches it firmly. Clone sizes are given selectively: once, few, many, or a class where the clone is expanded.

V,D,J,size,DNA,CDR3
TRBV27,TRBD1,TRBJ2-7,NA,TGTGCCAGCAGTACCATGACAGGGGGCCGGCCCGCCTACGAGCAGTACTTC,CASSTMTGGRPAYEQYF
TRBV10-3,NA,TRBJ1-1,NA,TGTGCCATCAGTAGGGGTACCGACACTGAAGCTTTCTTT,CAISRGTDTEAFF
TRBV7-2,NA,TRBJ2-5,NA,TGTGCCAGCAGCTTAGCACCCCAGAGTCGGGAGACCCAGTACTTC,CASSLAPQSRETQYF
TRBV7-2,NA,TRBJ2-7,NA,TGTGCCAGCAGCTTTAGCCGGGAGTCAGGCGAGCAGTACTTC,CASSFSRESGEQYF
TRBV13,TRBD2,TRBJ2-7,few,TGTGCCAGCAGCTCGACTAGCGTCTACGAGCAGTACTTC,CASSSTSVYEQYF
TRBV5-1,NA,TRBJ2-7,NA,TGCGCCAGCAGCTTGGAATGGGGCAGCTCCTACGAGCAGTACTTC,CASSLEWGSSYEQYF
TRBV7-9,NA,TRBJ1-5,NA,TGTGCCAGCAGCTTAGAGGATTCCAATCAGCCCCAGCATTTT,CASSLEDSNQPQHF
TRBV6-6,NA,TRBJ2-6,few,TGTGCCAGCAGTTACTCGACCGCGTCTGGGGCCAACGTCCTGACTTTC,CASSYSTASGANVLTF
TRBV6-1,TRBD1,TRBJ2-1,NA,TGTGCCAGCAGTGAAGTGGGCGGGACAGGGGTAAATGAGCAGTTCTTC,CASSEVGGTGVNEQFF
TRBV7-8,TRBD2,TRBJ2-2,NA,TGTGCCAGCAACCGACTAGCGGGAGATACCGGGGAGCTGTTTTTT,CASNRLAGDTGELFF
TRBV9,NA,TRBJ2-6,NA,TGTGCCAGCAGCGTGATGGGGACTGGGGCCAACGTCCTGACTTTC,CASSVMGTGANVLTF
TRBV9,TRBD1,TRBJ2-2,NA,TGTGCCAGCAGCGGCGCCGGGACAGCCACCGGGGAGCTGTTTTTT,CASSGAGTATGELFF
TRBV28,TRBD2,TRBJ2-2,few,TGTGCCAGCAGTTCCCTCGCTAGCGGGATATTCTCGTTCGGGGAGCTGTTTTTT,CASSSLASGIFSFGELFF
TRBV7-3,NA,TRBJ2-5,few,TGTGCCAGCAGCGGACTTCAAGAGACCCAGTACTTC,CASSGLQETQYF
TRBV18,NA,TRBJ2-7,NA,TGTGCCAGCTCCAAGAGGGACCGGTCCTACGAGCAGTACTTC,CASSKRDRSYEQYF
TRBV15,NA,TRBJ2-2,NA,TGTGCCACCAGCAGAGCTCTGGGCTCCGGGGAGCTGTTTTTT,CATSRALGSGELFF
TRBV15,NA,TRBJ2-1,NA,TGTGCCACCAGCAGGAGAGGAGAACAGACTCAGTTCTTC,CATSRRGEQTQFF
TRBV29-1,NA,TRBJ1-4,few,TGCAGCGTTGGCAGGGGACTTAATGAAAAACTGTTTTTT,CSVGRGLNEKLFF
TRBV2,NA,TRBJ2-5,few,TGTGCCAGCAGTTCTGAAGACCGTGAGACCCAGTACTTC,CASSSEDRETQYF
TRBV9,TRBD2,TRBJ2-3,NA,TGTGCCAGCAGCGTAGAGTCTAGCGGTAGCAATACGCAGTATTTT,CASSVESSGSNTQYF
TRBV5-8,NA,TRBJ2-4,NA,TGTGCCAGCAGCCCGGGGACAATAGTAGCCAAAAACATTCAGTACTTC,CASSPGTIVAKNIQYF
TRBV27,TRBD2,TRBJ2-5,NA,TGTGCCAGCAGTTTCGCGGTAGCGGGAGTGGAGGGATCTCAAGAGACCCAGTACTTC,CASSFAVAGVEGSQETQYF
TRBV29-1,TRBD1,TRBJ2-1,NA,TGCAGCACGACAGGGGGCTCCTACAATGAGCAGTTCTTC,CSTTGGSYNEQFF
TRBV7-3,NA,TRBJ2-5,NA,TGTGCCAGCAGCCCAGGGGGGGTTTACGAGACCCAGTACTTC,CASSPGGVYETQYF
TRBV29-1,TRBD1,TRBJ2-7,few,TGCAGCGTTAGGGACAGCCACGAGCAGTACTTC,CSVRDSHEQYF
TRBV7-9,TRBD2,TRBJ2-5,few,TGTGCCAGCAGCTTACTTAGCGGGACGCCGAAAGAGACCCAGTACTTC,CASSLLSGTPKETQYF
TRBV6-5,TRBD2,TRBJ2-3,NA,TGTGCCAGCAGCCCATGGACTAGCGGGGTAGATACGCAGTATTTT,CASSPWTSGVDTQYF
TRBV6-5,NA,TRBJ2-7,NA,TGTGCCAGCAGTTACTCTTCGGCTTTGTCATACGAGCAGTACTTC,CASSYSSALSYEQYF
TRBV18,NA,TRBJ2-7,few,TGTGCCAGCTCACCAGCAGCCAACTACGAGCAGTACTTC,CASSPAANYEQYF